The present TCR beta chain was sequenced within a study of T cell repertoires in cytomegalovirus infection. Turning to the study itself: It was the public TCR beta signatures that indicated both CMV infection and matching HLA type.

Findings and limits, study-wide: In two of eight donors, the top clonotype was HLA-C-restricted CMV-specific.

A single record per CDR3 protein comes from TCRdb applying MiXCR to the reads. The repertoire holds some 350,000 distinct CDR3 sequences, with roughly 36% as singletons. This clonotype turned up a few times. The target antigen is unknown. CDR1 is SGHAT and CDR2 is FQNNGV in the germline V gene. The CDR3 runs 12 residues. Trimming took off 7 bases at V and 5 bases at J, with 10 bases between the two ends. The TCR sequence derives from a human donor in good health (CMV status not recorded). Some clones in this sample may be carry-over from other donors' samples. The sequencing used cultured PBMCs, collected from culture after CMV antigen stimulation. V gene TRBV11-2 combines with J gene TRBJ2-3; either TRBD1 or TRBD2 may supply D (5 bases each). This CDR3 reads CASTRDGDTQYF. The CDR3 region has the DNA TGTGCCAGCACCCGGGACGGAGATACGCAGTATTTT.